This TCR beta chain derives from a study of blood T cell repertoires in COVID-19. Study overall: Donors in the United States, Italy and Spain gave samples during acute or convalescent COVID-19. In each case, the material was cDNA or gDNA derived from T cells, B-cell-depleted T cells, or PBMCs.

Patients from Seattle were sampled longitudinally, starting during active infection. Germline V lookup: CDR1 MNHEY, CDR2 SVGAGI. The V gene end was trimmed by 2 bases and the J gene end by 7 bases; junction bases not matched to a gene: 5. This CDR3 has 15 residues. Authors' processing steps: Amplification of reference gene primers provided the estimated nucleated cell counts. The table came from immunoSEQ multiplex PCR; TCRdb's copy has only in-frame clones and leaves some out. From that table come the V and J calls and clone size; the DNA was used to work out D and trimming. The data show tens of thousands of clones, with roughly 79% seen just once and 20% to 25% held by the top ten. This clone has just a few counts.

The chain combines TRBV6-5 with TRBJ2-1, with 10 positions matching TRBD2. Source material: peripheral blood. This receptor was obtained from an elderly woman with COVID-19, enrolled during active disease. Written as DNA, the CDR3 is TGTGCCAGCAGTTACCTAGCGGGGGCGCAGAATGAGCAGTTCTTC. It encodes CASSYLAGAQNEQFF.